This T cell receptor (beta chain) originates from a study of blood T cell repertoires in COVID-19 (dated by TCRdb to the early 2020s). Looking at the study overall: Collaborator samples came from the United States, Italy and Spain and covered acute and convalescent phases of COVID-19. The prospective study material was composed of cDNA or gDNA derived from T cells, B-cell-depleted T cells, or PBMCs. Deeply sampled blood TCRbeta repertoires from subjects exposed to, actively infected with, or recovered from COVID-19 were included in the dataset. The repertoires were released in a freely available public database meant as a resource for research on the immune response to SARS-CoV-2. The samples were drawn from two sources: the first 160 participants of the ongoing ImmuneRACE study, and over 950 subjects contributed by 6 global collaborators. A de-identified subject ID, COVID-19 status, age in years and sex were almost always included in the sample metadata. Where HLA class I and class II types were available, the types were taken from metadata supplied by the sample provider, not from assay-based typing.

Collaborating institutions collected whole blood in K2EDTA tubes following their own protocols. For TCRbeta analysis, collaborators shipped samples as frozen whole blood, isolated PBMCs, or DNA extracted from either of those sample types. The immunoSEQ Assay, a bias-controlled multiplex PCR, was used to amplify TCRbeta CDR3 regions from genomic DNA. For the original study's pipeline: The number of nucleated cells in each sample was estimated from the amplification of reference gene primers within the assay. To quantify the absolute abundance of each unique TCRbeta CDR3 rearrangement, sequence reads were collapsed and filtered. For each sample, productive Simpson clonality was calculated by taking the square root of Simpson's diversity index across productive rearrangements. The clones in this table, taken by TCRdb from immuneACCESS, are in-frame only. Not every clone is retained; where verified, under half of the shortfall comes from an unresolved V gene, and the cause of the rest is unknown. The V and J calls and clone size are taken from that table; D and trimming were inferred from the DNA. The sample contains fewer than 250,000 clones, about 86% of them found a single time. The top ten hold 7% to 10% of the sample.

Overall study results and their limits: The amount of clinical and demographic metadata varied by source and participant and was provided uncurated.

From cysteine to phenylalanine, the CDR3 is 14 amino acids long. Left in the record is the CDR3 DNA by itself, 42 bases read in frame from the first base. The germline ends are 11 bases apart after V is trimmed by 3 bases and J by 6 bases. Per the germline V gene, KGHSH is the CDR1 and LQKENI is the CDR2. The table lists this clone with a count of one. This receptor's antigen is unknown. Base qualities are not recorded, but no much larger clone differs from it by a single base. This TCR came from a woman aged 45-65 years with acute or convalescent COVID-19. Specimen: peripheral blood. The rearranged segments are TRBV18 and TRBJ2-2, with no D gene named confidently. CDR3 region: CASSPTLQPGELFF. The DNA reads TGTGCCAGCTCACCTACTCTGCAACCCGGGGAGCTGTTTTTT.